This T cell receptor (beta chain) appears in the sequencing data of a study of identifying expanded T cells in peripheral blood. The table lists this clone with a few counts. The protocol was immunoSEQ multiplex PCR, while the TCRdb copy is restricted to in-frame clones and leaves out a portion. The data hold 120,000 or so clones, with around 84% observed a single time. The origin of this receptor is a person aged 18 to 70 in good health. The sequenced sample was blood.

The CDR3 reads CASTAGTANQPQHF. The DNA for the CDR3 is TGTGCCAGCACCGCCGGGACAGCGAATCAGCCCCAGCATTTT. The chain is built from TRBV7-2 and TRBJ1-5; TRBD1 matches 7 bases. The junction had 7 bases not matched to a gene; V was cut back by 7 bases and J by 4 bases. The CDR3 covers 14 residues. Looked up from germline, CDR1 is SGHTA and CDR2 is FQGNSA. Supplemented by reference TRBV7-2 and TRBJ1-5, the full variable domain reads GAGVSQSPSNKVTEKGKDVELRCDPISGHTALYWYRQSLGQGLEFLIYFQGNSAPDKSGLPSDRFSAERTGGSVSTLTIQRTQQEDSAVYLCASTAGTANQPQHFGDGTRLSIL.